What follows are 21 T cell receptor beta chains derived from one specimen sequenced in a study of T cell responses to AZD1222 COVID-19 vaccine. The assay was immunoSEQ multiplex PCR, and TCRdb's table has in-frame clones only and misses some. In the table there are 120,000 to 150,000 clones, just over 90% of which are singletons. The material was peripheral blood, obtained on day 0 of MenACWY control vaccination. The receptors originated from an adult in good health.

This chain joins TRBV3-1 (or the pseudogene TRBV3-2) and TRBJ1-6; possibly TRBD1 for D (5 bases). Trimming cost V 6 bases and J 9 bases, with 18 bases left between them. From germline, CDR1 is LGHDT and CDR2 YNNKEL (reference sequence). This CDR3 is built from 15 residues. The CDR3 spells CASRELHRGGSPLHF. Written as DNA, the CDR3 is TGTGCCAGCAGGGAGTTGCATAGGGGAGGTTCACCCCTCCACTTT.

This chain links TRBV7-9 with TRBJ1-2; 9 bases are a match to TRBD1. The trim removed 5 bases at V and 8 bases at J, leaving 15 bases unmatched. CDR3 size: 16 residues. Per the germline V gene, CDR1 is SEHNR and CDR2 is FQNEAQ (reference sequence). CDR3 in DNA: TGTGCCAGCAGCGCGCGGGAGACAGGGGGGACGGAAGGCTACACCTTC. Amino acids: CASSARETGGTEGYTF.

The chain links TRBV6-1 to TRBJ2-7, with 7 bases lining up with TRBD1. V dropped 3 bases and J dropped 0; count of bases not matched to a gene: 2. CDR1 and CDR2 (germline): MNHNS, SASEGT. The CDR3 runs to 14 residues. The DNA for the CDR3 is TGTGCCAGCAGTGACGGACAGGCCTCCTACGAGCAGTACTTC. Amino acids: CASSDGQASYEQYF.

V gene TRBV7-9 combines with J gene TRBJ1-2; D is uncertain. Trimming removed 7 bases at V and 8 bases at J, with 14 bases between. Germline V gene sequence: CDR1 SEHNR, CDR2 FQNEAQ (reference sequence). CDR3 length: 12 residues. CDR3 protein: CASTGFRGGYTF. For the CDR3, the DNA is TGTGCCAGCACCGGGTTCCGTGGAGGCTACACCTTC.

The CDR3 reads CASSFSGGDNEQFF. In DNA form, the CDR3 reads TGCGCCAGCAGCTTTAGCGGGGGAGACAATGAGCAGTTCTTC. This chain uses TRBV5-1 with TRBJ2-1; 9 nucleotides match TRBD2. V lost 2 bases to trimming and J lost 5 bases; unmatched junction nucleotides: 2. Germline assignment: CDR1 SGHRS and CDR2 YFSETQ. The CDR3 has 14 amino acids. The variable domain in full, completed from reference TRBV5-1 and TRBJ2-1, reads KAGVTQTPRYLIKTRGQQVTLSCSPISGHRSVSWYQQTPGQGLQFLFEYFSETQRNKGNFPGRFSGRQFSNSRSEMNVSTLELGDSALYLCASSFSGGDNEQFFGPGTRLTVL.

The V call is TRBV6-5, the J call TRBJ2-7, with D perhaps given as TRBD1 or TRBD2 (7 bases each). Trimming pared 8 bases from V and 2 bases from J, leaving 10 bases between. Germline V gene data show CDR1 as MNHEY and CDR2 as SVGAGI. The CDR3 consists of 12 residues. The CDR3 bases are TGTGCCAGCGGGAGGGGGCCCTACGAGCAGTACTTC. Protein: CASGRGPYEQYF.

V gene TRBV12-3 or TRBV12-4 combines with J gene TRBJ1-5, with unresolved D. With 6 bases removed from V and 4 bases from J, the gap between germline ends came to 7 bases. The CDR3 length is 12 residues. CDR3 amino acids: CASRKMNQPQHF. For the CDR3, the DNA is TGTGCCAGCAGAAAAATGAATCAGCCCCAGCATTTT.

DNA of the CDR3: TGTGCCAGCAGCTTGCAGGGATCTGACTATGGCTACACCTTC. Translating it yields CASSLQGSDYGYTF. V and J are TRBV5-5 and TRBJ1-2, with D maybe TRBD1 (5 bases). CDR1 and CDR2 from the germline V gene are SGHKS and YYEKEE (reference sequence). The CDR3 covers 14 residues. Trimming cost V 1 base and J 3 bases, with 10 bases left between them.

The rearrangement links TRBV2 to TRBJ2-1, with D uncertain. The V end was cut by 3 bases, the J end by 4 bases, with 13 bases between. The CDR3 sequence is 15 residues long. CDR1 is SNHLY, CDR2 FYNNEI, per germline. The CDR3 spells CASSEFARTYNEQFF. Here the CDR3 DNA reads TGTGCCAGCAGTGAGTTCGCGAGAACTTACAATGAGCAGTTCTTC. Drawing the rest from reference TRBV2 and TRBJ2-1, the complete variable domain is EPEVTQTPSHQVTQMGQEVILRCVPISNHLYFYWYRQILGQKVEFLVSFYNNEISEKSEIFDDQFSVERPDGSNFTLKIRSTKLEDSAMYFCASSEFARTYNEQFFGPGTRLTVL.

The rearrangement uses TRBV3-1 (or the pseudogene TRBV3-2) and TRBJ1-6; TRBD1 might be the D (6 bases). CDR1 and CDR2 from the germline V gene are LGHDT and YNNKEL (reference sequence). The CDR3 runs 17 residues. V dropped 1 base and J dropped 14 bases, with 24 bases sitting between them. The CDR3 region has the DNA TGTGCCAGCAGCCAAGTCGCGTCGGGGACAACCCGATCGACCCTCCACTTT. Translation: CASSQVASGTTRSTLHF.

The chain's CDR3 is CASSEVTGGNTEAFF. The CDR3 DNA sequence: TGTGCCAGCAGTGAGGTGACAGGGGGGAACACTGAAGCTTTCTTT. The V call is TRBV6-1, the J call TRBJ1-1; 9 bases line up with TRBD1. V dropped 3 bases and J dropped 1; count of bases not matched to a gene: 3. Germline V gene sequence: CDR1 MNHNS, CDR2 SASEGT. The CDR3 runs 15 residues.

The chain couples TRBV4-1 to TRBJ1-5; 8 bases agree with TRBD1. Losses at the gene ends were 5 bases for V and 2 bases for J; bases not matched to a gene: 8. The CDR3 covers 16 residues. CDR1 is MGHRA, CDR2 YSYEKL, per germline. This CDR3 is CASSWSETGGNQPQHF. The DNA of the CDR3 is TGCGCCAGCAGCTGGAGCGAGACAGGGGGCAATCAGCCCCAGCATTTT.

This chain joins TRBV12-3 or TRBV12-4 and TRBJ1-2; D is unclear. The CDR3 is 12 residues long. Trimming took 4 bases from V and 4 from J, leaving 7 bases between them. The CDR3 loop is CASSSGLYGYTF. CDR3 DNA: TGTGCCAGCAGTTCGGGCCTCTATGGCTACACCTTC.

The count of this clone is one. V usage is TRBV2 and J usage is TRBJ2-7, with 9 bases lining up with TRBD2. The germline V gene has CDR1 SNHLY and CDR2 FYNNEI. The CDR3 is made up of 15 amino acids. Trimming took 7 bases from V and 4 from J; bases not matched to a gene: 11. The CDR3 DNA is TGTGCCAGCACCGTTAGCGGGGGTAGGCCTTACGAGCAGTACTTC. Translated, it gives CASTVSGGRPYEQYF.

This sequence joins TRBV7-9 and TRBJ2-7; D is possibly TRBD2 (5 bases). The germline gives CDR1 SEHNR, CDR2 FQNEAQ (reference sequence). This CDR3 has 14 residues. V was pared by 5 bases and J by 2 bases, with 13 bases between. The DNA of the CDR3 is TGTGCCAGCAGCCCCGGACTCCTAACCTACGAGCAGTACTTC. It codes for CASSPGLLTYEQYF.

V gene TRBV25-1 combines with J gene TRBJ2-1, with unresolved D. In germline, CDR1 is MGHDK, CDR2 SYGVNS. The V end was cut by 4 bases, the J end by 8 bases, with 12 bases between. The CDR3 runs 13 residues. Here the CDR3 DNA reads TGTGCCAGCAGTGGTTTAAGGGTGGATGAGCAGTTCTTC. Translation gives CASSGLRVDEQFF.

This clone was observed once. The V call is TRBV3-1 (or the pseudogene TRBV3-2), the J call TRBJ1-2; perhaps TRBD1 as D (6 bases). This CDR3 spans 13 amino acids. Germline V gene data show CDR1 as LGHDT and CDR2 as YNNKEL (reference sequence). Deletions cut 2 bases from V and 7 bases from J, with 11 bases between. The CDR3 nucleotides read TGTGCCAGCAGCCAACAGGGGTCGGCTGGCTACACCTTC. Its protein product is CASSQQGSAGYTF.

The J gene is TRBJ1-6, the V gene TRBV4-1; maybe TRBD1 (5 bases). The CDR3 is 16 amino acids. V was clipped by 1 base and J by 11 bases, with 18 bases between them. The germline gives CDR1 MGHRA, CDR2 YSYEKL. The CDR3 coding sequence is TGCGCCAGCAGCCAAGTGCGGGCCGGGGGAGGAACACCCCTCCACTTT. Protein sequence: CASSQVRAGGGTPLHF.

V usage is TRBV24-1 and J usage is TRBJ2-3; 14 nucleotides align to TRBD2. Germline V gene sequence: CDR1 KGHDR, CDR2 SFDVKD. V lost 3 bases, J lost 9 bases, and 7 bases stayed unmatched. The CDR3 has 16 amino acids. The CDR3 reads CATSDPGTSGSRTQYF. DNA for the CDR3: TGTGCCACCAGTGATCCCGGGACTAGCGGGAGTCGAACGCAGTATTTT.

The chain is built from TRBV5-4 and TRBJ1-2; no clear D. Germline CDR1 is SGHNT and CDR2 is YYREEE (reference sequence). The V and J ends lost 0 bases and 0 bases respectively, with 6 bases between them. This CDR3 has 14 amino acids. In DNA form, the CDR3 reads TGTGCCAGCAGCTTGGACCGAACTAACTATGGCTACACCTTC. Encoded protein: CASSLDRTNYGYTF.

The CDR3 DNA sequence: TGTGCCAGCAGCTTTCCAGCGGGGGGGCTTATAGATACGCAGTATTTT. Translated, it gives CASSFPAGGLIDTQYF. The chain couples TRBV7-8 to TRBJ2-3, with 10 nucleotides matching TRBD2. The germline V gene encodes CDR1 SGHVS and CDR2 FQNEAQ. There are 16 residues in the CDR3. The J segment lost 5 bases and the V segment lost 3 bases, leaving 8 bases of the junction unmatched.